This T cell receptor beta chain was captured by sequencing in a study of blood T cell repertoires in COVID-19. Study overall: From the United States, Italy and Spain came samples of acute and convalescent COVID-19. PBMCs, B-cell-depleted T cells, or T cells were the source of the cDNA or gDNA that made up the material.

Authors' data handling: Amplification of reference gene primers was used by the study to estimate nucleated cell counts. Measured with immunoSEQ multiplex PCR; TCRdb has only the in-frame clones, and not every one. V and J calls and clone size are copied from that table; D and trimming were computed from the DNA. Here the sample spans about 50,000 clones, about 90% being singletons. This CDR3 has 16 amino acids. Germline V gene sequence: CDR1 SGHTA, CDR2 FQGTGA. Unmatched junction bases numbered 9, after V lost 2 bases and J lost 5 bases. V is TRBV7-3 and J is TRBJ2-7; 10 bases match TRBD2. The sequenced material came from peripheral blood. The receptor was derived from a human donor with active COVID-19. The donor label of this sample is uncertain. In DNA, the CDR3 is TGTGCCAGCAGCTTACAGCCGGGACTAGCGTCAGACGAGCAGTACTTC. It encodes CASSLQPGLASDEQYF.